These 10 T cell receptor beta chains were all obtained from the same sample, sequenced in a study of shared T cell receptors in the human thymus. Clones were read by immunoSEQ multiplex PCR, and TCRdb kept only the in-frame ones, dropping some. The sample holds 500,000 to 850,000 clones, 87% seen once. The same sample was also used in a study of human thymus T cells.

The sequenced sample consisted of thymocytes. All receptors come from a boy less than two years old with a congenital heart defect.

The V call is TRBV4-3, the J call TRBJ2-7; TRBD2 aligns across 13 bases. Germline CDR1 and CDR2: LGHNA and YSLEER. The CDR3 is made up of 16 amino acids. Germline trimming cut 5 bases from V and 7 bases from J; bases unmatched to any gene: 11. The CDR3 here is CASSADGTSGTGEQYF. In DNA form, the CDR3 reads TGCGCCAGCAGCGCAGACGGGACTAGCGGGACGGGGGAGCAGTACTTC.

V and J are TRBV6-1 and TRBJ2-7; TRBD1 is a possible D gene (5 bases). CDR1 is MNHNS, CDR2 SASEGT, per germline. Between the trimmed V and J ends, which lost 2 bases and 0 bases, there was a span of 17 bases. The CDR3 sequence is 17 residues long. CDR3 sequence (DNA): TGTGCCAGCAGTGAATTAGCAGGGTTAGATTTCTCCTACGAGCAGTACTTC. It translates to CASSELAGLDFSYEQYF.

CDR3 residues: CASSQAPGGGQGPDEQYF. CDR3 DNA sequence: TGCGCCAGCAGCCAAGCCCCTGGGGGGGGACAGGGTCCCGATGAGCAGTACTTC. The chain couples TRBV4-3 to TRBJ2-7, with 9 bases matching TRBD1. V was pared by 1 base and J by 7 bases, with 17 bases of the junction left unmatched. CDR1 and CDR2 from the germline V gene are LGHNA and YSLEER. The CDR3 sequence is 18 residues long.

The CDR3 loop reads CASSLSGGTDEQYF. DNA of the CDR3: TGTGCCAGCAGCTTGTCGGGGGGGACAGACGAGCAGTACTTC. The chain links TRBV5-6 to TRBJ2-7; perhaps TRBD2 as D (8 bases). CDR3 length equals 14 residues. Per germline, CDR1 SGHDT and CDR2 YYEEEE. Trimming cost V 1 base and J 5 bases, with 13 bases left between them.

The rearrangement links TRBV28 to TRBJ1-2; D call uncertain. CDR1 is MDHEN and CDR2 is SYDVKM in the germline V gene. The length of the CDR3 is 12 residues. Trimming pared 7 bases from V and 5 bases from J, leaving 11 bases between. This CDR3 reads CASTGRTYGYTF. CDR3 in DNA: TGTGCCAGCACCGGCAGGACTTATGGCTACACCTTC.

The chain joins TRBV4-3 to TRBJ2-7; TRBD1 might be the D (5 bases). V lost 0 bases to trimming and J lost 2 bases, with 8 bases between them. The CDR3 is 14 residues long. Germline-derived CDR1 and CDR2 are LGHNA and YSLEER. This CDR3 reads CASSQDTTAYEQYF. The CDR3 DNA sequence: TGCGCCAGCAGCCAAGATACGACAGCCTACGAGCAGTACTTC.

The chain links TRBV9 to TRBJ2-5; 10 bases map to TRBD1. The germline V gene has CDR1 SGDLS and CDR2 YYNGEE. After removal of 3 bases from V and 4 bases from J, the junction contained 9 bases not matched to a gene. The CDR3 spans 16 residues. The CDR3 nucleotides read TGTGCCAGCAGCGCAGATTCGGGACAGGGGATAGAGACCCAGTACTTC. It yields the protein CASSADSGQGIETQYF. Combining the CDR3 with reference TRBV9 and TRBJ2-5 gives the whole variable domain DSGVTQTPKHLITATGQRVTLRCSPRSGDLSVYWYQQSLDQGLQFLIQYYNGEERAKGNILERFSAQQFPDLHSELNLSSLELGDSALYFCASSADSGQGIETQYFGPGTRLLVL.

DNA of the CDR3: TGTGCCAGCAGTGAGGCGGGGAGTACGGAGCAGTACTTC. Amino acids: CASSEAGSTEQYF. The V gene is TRBV2, the J gene TRBJ2-7, with TRBD2 as a possible D gene (6 bases). Between the trimmed V and J ends, which lost 3 bases and 7 bases, there was a span of 13 bases. The V gene's germline CDR1 is SNHLY and CDR2 FYNNEI. The length of the CDR3 is 13 residues.

J is TRBJ1-1 and V is TRBV6-8; perhaps TRBD1 as D (6 bases). CDR3 length equals 13 residues. V lost 4 bases to trimming and J lost 1 base, with 7 bases between them. Germline-derived CDR1 and CDR2 are MNHGY and SAAAGT. The CDR3 DNA sequence: TGTGCCAGCAGTTGGGGGCCGAACACTGAAGCTTTCTTT. This gives the protein CASSWGPNTEAFF.

CDR3 sequence reads: CAISASRTGPGNTIYF. CDR3 nucleotides: TGTGCCATCAGTGCCAGCCGGACAGGGCCGGGAAACACCATATATTTT. The chain links TRBV10-3 to TRBJ1-3; 8 nucleotides agree with TRBD1. Germline loops: CDR1 ENHRY, CDR2 SYGVKD. This CDR3 spans 16 amino acids. Unmatched junction bases numbered 9, after V lost 4 bases and J lost 4 bases.